The 23 T cell receptor beta chains presented below share a single source sample, sequenced in a study of post-analysis software for immune sequencing data. General observations from the study: In patients, about five TRBV segments were more frequent than in controls, with TRBV5-6, TRBV5-1 and TRBV20-1 among them.

Every TCR beta cDNA library bore unique molecular identifiers. In TCRdb, the PCR reads were re-called with MiXCR into one record per CDR3 protein. The sample comprises more than 450,000 distinct CDR3 sequences, around 40% of which are singletons, and around 1.7% rests with the top ten. Which antigens these TCRs recognize remains unknown. The sequenced material came from blood. Receptor source: a girl aged 5 to 17 with multiple sclerosis.

This clonotype was seen a few times. This chain joins TRBV12-3 or TRBV12-4 and TRBJ2-3; no definite D call. V gave up 1 base and J gave up 6 bases, with 14 bases separating them. There are 15 residues in the CDR3. CDR3: CASSLETSPTDTQYF. CDR3 nucleotide sequence: TGTGCCAGCAGTTTAGAGACTTCGCCTACGGATACGCAGTATTTT.

The rearrangement joins TRBV9 to TRBJ2-7, with 7 positions matching TRBD2. V lost 0 bases to trimming and J lost 2 bases; unmatched junction nucleotides: 5. The CDR3 length is 15 residues. The germline gives CDR1 SGDLS, CDR2 YYNGEE. The CDR3 is CASSVDGGGTYEQYF. CDR3 sequence (DNA): TGTGCCAGCAGCGTAGATGGCGGGGGTACCTACGAGCAGTACTTC.

V usage is TRBV12-3 or TRBV12-4 and J usage is TRBJ1-2, with TRBD1 identical over 7 bases. V was clipped by 6 bases and J by 8 bases; unmatched bases: 12. The CDR3 is 14 amino acids. Here the CDR3 reads CASSPGTARLGYTF. DNA of the CDR3: TGTGCCAGCAGCCCCGGGACAGCCCGCCTCGGCTACACCTTC.

In nucleotides, the CDR3 is TGCAGTGCTAGGTTAAGCGGGAGGGGTTACAATGAGCAGTTCTTC. It yields the protein CSARLSGRGYNEQFF. This sequence joins TRBV20-1 and TRBJ2-1; 10 positions match TRBD2. The CDR3 is 15 amino acids. CDR1 and CDR2 (germline): DFQATT, SNEGSKA (reference sequence). Trimming took 3 bases from V and 4 from J; bases not matched to a gene: 6.

This clonotype was counted only a few times. The V and J genes are TRBV27 and TRBJ2-7; tentative D call: TRBD1 (6 bases). The CDR3 runs 15 residues. The germline V and J ends were trimmed by 3 bases and 0 bases, with 12 bases remaining between them. Per the germline V gene, CDR1 is MNHEY and CDR2 is SMNVEV (reference sequence). CDR3 loop: CASSLTGSRSYEQYF. The CDR3 DNA is TGTGCCAGCAGTTTGACAGGTTCCCGCTCCTACGAGCAGTACTTC.

This clonotype came up many times. This chain joins TRBV2 and TRBJ2-3; 10 positions agree with TRBD2. Trimming at V came to 3 bases and at J to 4 bases, leaving 4 bases not matched to a gene. Germline loops: CDR1 SNHLY, CDR2 FYNNEI. The CDR3 runs to 15 residues. The CDR3: CASSESGGAPDTQYF. The CDR3 DNA reads TGTGCCAGCAGTGAGAGCGGGGGGGCCCCAGATACGCAGTATTTT.

Only a few counts were recorded for this clonotype. The CDR3: CSASLSQRSPGHF. The CDR3 DNA is TGCAGTGCTAGTTTAAGTCAAAGGAGTCCAGGGCATTTT. This chain joins TRBV20-1 and TRBJ1-5; D is undetermined. V was shortened by 3 bases and J by 15 bases, with 21 bases between the two germline ends. The CDR3 contains 13 residues. Per the germline V gene, CDR1 is DFQATT and CDR2 is SNEGSKA (reference sequence).

The chain is built from TRBV5-7 and TRBJ2-5, with no clear D. TRBV5-7 is sorted into the ORF group, with uncertain function. The CDR3 spans 15 residues. Trimming stripped 1 base from V and 1 base from J, with 11 bases between. CDR3 protein: CASSLPGYLQETQYF. The CDR3 DNA follows: TGTGCCAGCAGCTTGCCGGGCTATCTCCAAGAGACCCAGTACTTC.

CDR3 bases: TGTGCCAGCAGCTCACGGGAGAGAGATACGCAGTATTTT. It encodes CASSSRERDTQYF. V is TRBV7-6 and J is TRBJ2-3; D possibly corresponds to TRBD2 (6 bases). This CDR3 spans 13 amino acids. V was clipped by 4 bases and J by 5 bases, with 10 bases between them. Germline V gene sequence: CDR1 SGHVS, CDR2 FNYEAQ.

This rearrangement joins TRBV7-2 to TRBJ2-5; 10 bases line up with TRBD1. Trimming took 3 bases from V and 4 from J; bases not matched to a gene: 8. The CDR3 sequence is 16 residues long. Germline CDR1 reads SGHTA; CDR2 reads FQGNSA. CDR3 bases: TGTGCCAGCAGCTTCCCGCGACAGGGGGCTTTAGAGACCCAGTACTTC. Translation: CASSFPRQGALETQYF.

J is TRBJ2-1 and V is TRBV10-3, with TRBD2 matching 14 bases. With V trimmed by 0 bases and J by 1 base, 11 bases remained unmatched. This CDR3 has 21 amino acids. Per the germline V gene, CDR1 is ENHRY and CDR2 is SYGVKD. CDR3 bases: TGTGCCATCAGTGAGTCGACCCTGACTAGCGGGAGGGCGAGTTCCTACAATGAGCAGTTCTTC. It specifies CAISESTLTSGRASSYNEQFF.

This rearrangement joins TRBV27 to TRBJ2-7, with 9 bases lining up with TRBD1. The J call may be incorrect, as the DNA end agrees better with TRBJ2-5. This CDR3 region has 14 residues. Germline loops: CDR1 MNHEY, CDR2 SMNVEV (reference sequence). The CDR3 loop is CASRDTGGTETQYF. In nucleotides, the CDR3 is TGTGCCAGCAGAGACACAGGGGGCACGGAGACCCAGTACTTC.

The V and J genes are TRBV7-8 and TRBJ2-5; D is ambiguous. The J call is in doubt because the DNA end fits TRBJ2-7 better. Germline CDR1 and CDR2: SGHVS and FQNEAQ. This CDR3 comprises 15 residues. The CDR3 spells CASGQGSPIKSEQYF. The DNA for the CDR3 is TGTGCCAGCGGGCAAGGATCCCCCATCAAGTCCGAGCAGTACTTC.

The V and J genes are TRBV12-3 or TRBV12-4 and TRBJ2-3, with D unresolved. CDR3 length: 13 residues. The V gene lost 7 bases and the J gene lost 2 bases, with 10 bases spanning the gap. The CDR3 is CASTGRITDTQYF. The CDR3 DNA reads TGTGCCAGCACCGGACGGATCACAGATACGCAGTATTTT.

This clonotype was counted only a few times. The chain has TRBV27 and TRBJ2-5; a weak D match, TRBD2 (5 bases). The CDR3 runs 14 residues. Trimming left V 10 bases short and J 4 bases short, with 19 bases between. The germline CDR1 and CDR2 sequences are MNHEY and SMNVEV (reference sequence). The DNA for the CDR3 is TGTGCCATCAAGAGCGGACGAGTAGGAGAGACCCAGTACTTC. It specifies CAIKSGRVGETQYF.

This clonotype has a handful of counts. This rearrangement joins TRBV29-1 to TRBJ1-2, with D possibly TRBD1 on 5 matching bases. The germline V gene has CDR1 SQVTM and CDR2 ANQGSEA. With 0 bases removed from V and 0 bases from J, the gap between germline ends came to 11 bases. This CDR3 region has 15 residues. The CDR3 coding sequence is TGCAGCGTTGAAGAACGAGGGGCCTCTAACTATGGCTACACCTTC. Encoded protein: CSVEERGASNYGYTF.

About this clonotype itself: An end of the junction does not agree with germline; a read error may underlie this. The chain couples TRBV5-1 to TRBJ1-4; the match to TRBD1 covers 12 bases. Germline CDR1 reads SGHRS; CDR2 reads YFSETQ. This CDR3 spans 15 amino acids. The CDR3 loop reads CASSQGQGANGKLFF. The CDR3 nucleotides are TGCGCCAGCAGCCAGGGACAGGGGGCTAATGGAAAACTGTTTTTT.

The V gene is TRBV5-1, the J gene TRBJ1-2; D is ambiguous. CDR1 is SGHRS, CDR2 YFSETQ, per germline. The length of the CDR3 is 15 residues. V was cut by 5 bases and J by 4 bases, with 18 bases left in between. CDR3 nucleotides: TGCGCCAGCAGGCTAGACCCTTCGTCATTCTATGGCTACACCTTC. This codes for CASRLDPSSFYGYTF.

The chain uses TRBV25-1 and TRBJ2-3, with D unresolved. This CDR3 spans 16 amino acids. The V end lost 1 base, the J end lost 4 bases, and 15 bases lay between the germline ends. The germline V gene encodes CDR1 MGHDK and CDR2 SYGVNS. The DNA for the CDR3 is TGTGCCAGCAGTGAATTAGGTAGTTTAGGCTCAGATACGCAGTATTTT. Protein: CASSELGSLGSDTQYF.

V is TRBV4-1 and J is TRBJ2-7, with 7 bases matching TRBD2. The CDR3 covers 14 residues. V shed 4 bases and J 6 bases; nucleotides not matched to a gene: 9. The germline gives CDR1 MGHRA, CDR2 YSYEKL. The CDR3 region is CASSRRGSCCEQYF. For the CDR3, the DNA is TGCGCCAGCAGCCGCCGCGGGAGTTGTTGCGAGCAGTACTTC.

This chain joins TRBV7-2 and TRBJ2-1; D remains unclear. The germline CDR1 and CDR2 sequences are SGHTA and FQGNSA. The CDR3 totals 12 residues. The V end lost 1 base, the J end lost 9 bases, and 7 bases lay between the germline ends. The CDR3 coding sequence is TGTGCCAGCAGCTTAGGATGGGTTGAGCAGTTCTTC. Amino acid sequence: CASSLGWVEQFF. The whole variable domain, remainder taken from reference TRBV7-2 and TRBJ2-1, is GAGVSQSPSNKVTEKGKDVELRCDPISGHTALYWYRQSLGQGLEFLIYFQGNSAPDKSGLPSDRFSAERTGGSVSTLTIQRTQQEDSAVYLCASSLGWVEQFFGPGTRLTVL.

This clonotype was detected a few times. V usage is TRBV10-3 and J usage is TRBJ2-5; tentatively, D is TRBD1 or TRBD2 (6 bases each). Germline CDR1 ENHRY, CDR2 SYGVKD. The CDR3 contains 13 residues. Trimming cost V 6 bases and J 5 bases, with 13 bases left between them. This CDR3 is CAIRGGETETQYF. The CDR3 nucleotides read TGTGCCATCAGGGGGGGCGAGACGGAGACCCAGTACTTC.

This clonotype was found a few times. The chain uses TRBV9 and TRBJ2-3; possibly TRBD2 for D (5 bases). The CDR3 runs to 15 residues. The V gene lost 1 base and the J gene lost 0 bases, with 9 bases spanning the gap. The V gene's germline CDR1 is SGDLS and CDR2 YYNGEE. CDR3 nucleotides: TGTGCCAGCAGCGTAAGCCGGGGAAGCACAGATACGCAGTATTTT. The encoded protein is CASSVSRGSTDTQYF.